This T cell receptor (beta chain) was sequenced for a study of OX40 agonist ivuxolimab in advanced cancers. Overall study: The study treated patients with ivuxolimab, an agonistic anti-OX40 (CD134) antibody.

This CDR3 has 14 residues. Per germline, CDR1 MNHNS and CDR2 SASEGT. The germline V and J ends were trimmed by 7 bases and 3 bases, with 13 bases remaining between them. The repertoire was sequenced with immunoSEQ multiplex PCR; TCRdb's copy has only in-frame clones and lacks some. The sample has about 100,000 clones, 75% to 95% seen once. This clone appeared a single time. This sequence joins TRBV6-1 and TRBJ2-4, with D unresolved. The sequencing used CD4+ or CD8+ T cells sorted from blood, collected in a trial of the OX40 agonist ivuxolimab. This TCR derives from an adult with an advanced solid tumor such as melanoma, head and neck, liver or kidney cancer. CDR3 sequence reads: CASMGRVNKNIQYF. As DNA, the CDR3 is TGTGCCAGCATGGGCCGTGTGAACAAAAACATTCAGTACTTC.